This TCR beta chain was sequenced for a study of blood T cell repertoires in COVID-19. Study context: Acute and convalescent COVID-19 samples came from the United States, Italy and Spain. Sources were T cells, B-cell-depleted T cells, or PBMCs; the material itself was cDNA or gDNA.

This CDR3 spans 14 amino acids. Germline CDR1 and CDR2: SEHNR and FQNEAQ (reference sequence). Germline trimming cut 5 bases from V and 6 bases from J; bases unmatched to any gene: 6. How the authors handled the data: Counts of nucleated cells, estimated from reference gene primer amplification, were obtained. TCRdb keeps only in-frame clones here, not all; method: immunoSEQ multiplex PCR. The DNA was the basis for D and trimming; V, J and clone size are from that table. Among 200,000 to 300,000 clones, approximately 86% were seen once, and the ten largest hold about 2%. V is TRBV7-9 and J is TRBJ1-3, with 8 bases lining up with TRBD1. The sample taken for sequencing was peripheral blood. This clonotype originated in a man under 40 with active or convalescent COVID-19. CDR3 loop: CASSLSTGANTIYF. CDR3 sequence (DNA): TGTGCCAGCAGCCTTTCGACAGGGGCAAACACCATATATTTT.